This TCR beta chain came from a study of cytomegalovirus exposure and HLA in healthy donors. The CDR3 has 13 amino acids. Germline V gene data show CDR1 as SGHKS and CDR2 as YYEKEE (reference sequence). V was clipped by 4 bases and J by 4 bases, with 11 bases between them. PCR used 60 Vbeta primers and 13 Jbeta primers. This table comes from immunoSEQ multiplex PCR, and its TCRdb copy is limited to in-frame clones, with some not included. This table has 210,000 or so clones, 78% appearing once. The rearrangement joins TRBV5-5 to TRBJ1-2; D unclear. The specimen sequenced was PBMCs. The sequence was obtained from a boy aged 10-17 years in good health and CMV-seronegative. The CDR3 DNA sequence: TGTGCCAGCAGCCCCCCTACGATCTATGGCTACACCTTC. This gives the protein CASSPPTIYGYTF.